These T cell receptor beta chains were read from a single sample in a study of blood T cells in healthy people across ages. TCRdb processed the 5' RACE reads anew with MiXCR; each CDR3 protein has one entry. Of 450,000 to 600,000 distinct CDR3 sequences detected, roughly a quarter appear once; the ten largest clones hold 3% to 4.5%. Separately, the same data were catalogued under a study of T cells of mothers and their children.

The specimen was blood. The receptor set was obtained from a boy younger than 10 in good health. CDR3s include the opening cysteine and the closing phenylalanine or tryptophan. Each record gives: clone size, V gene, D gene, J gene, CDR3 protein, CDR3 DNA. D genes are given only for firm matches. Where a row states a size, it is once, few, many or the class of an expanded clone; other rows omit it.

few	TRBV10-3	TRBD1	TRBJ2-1	CAISEVGQPYNEQFF	TGTGCCATCAGTGAGGTGGGACAGCCCTACAATGAGCAGTTCTTC
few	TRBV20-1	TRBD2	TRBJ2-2	CSARGGRSAGTNTGELFF	TGCAGTGCTAGAGGCGGGAGATCGGCGGGAACGAACACCGGGGAGCTGTTTTTT
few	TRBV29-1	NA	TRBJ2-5	CSVVWGQETQYF	TGCAGCGTTGTTTGGGGACAAGAGACCCAGTACTTC
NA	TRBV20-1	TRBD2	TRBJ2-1	CSARRTGTRAGGSNEQFF	TGCAGTGCTAGAAGGACAGGGACACGAGCGGGAGGGTCTAATGAGCAGTTCTTC
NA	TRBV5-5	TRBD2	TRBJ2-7	CVSRASGVSYEQYF	TGTGTCAGCAGGGCTAGCGGGGTCTCCTACGAGCAGTACTTC
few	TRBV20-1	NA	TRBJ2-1	CSARDLGTEQFF	TGCAGTGCTAGAGATCTTGGTACTGAGCAGTTCTTC
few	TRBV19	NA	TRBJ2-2	CASSIVGAEGAGELFF	TGTGCCAGTAGTATAGTTGGCGCTGAGGGGGCCGGGGAGCTGTTTTTT
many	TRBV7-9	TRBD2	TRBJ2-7	CASSSTSGRIEQYF	TGTGCCAGCAGTTCTACTAGCGGGAGAATCGAGCAGTACTTC
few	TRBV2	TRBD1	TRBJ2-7	CASSAGTGSSYEQYF	TGTGCCAGCAGTGCCGGGACAGGTTCCTCCTACGAGCAGTACTTC
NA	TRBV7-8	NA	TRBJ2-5	CASRAGTQETQYF	TGTGCCAGCAGGGCCGGTACCCAAGAGACCCAGTACTTC
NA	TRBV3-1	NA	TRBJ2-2	CASSPRMGAGELFF	TGTGCCAGCAGCCCCCGGATGGGCGCCGGGGAGCTGTTTTTT
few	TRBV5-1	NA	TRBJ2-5	CASTMVGVETQYF	TGCGCCAGCACCATGGTCGGGGTGGAGACCCAGTACTTC
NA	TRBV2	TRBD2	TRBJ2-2	CASWESSGLTGELFF	TGTGCCAGCTGGGAATCTAGCGGGCTCACCGGGGAGCTGTTTTTT
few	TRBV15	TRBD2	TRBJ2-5	CAFAPGGGSQETQYF	TGTGCCTTCGCTCCGGGCGGGGGATCCCAAGAGACCCAGTACTTC
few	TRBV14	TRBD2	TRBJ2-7	CASSQFGGGYEQYF	TGTGCCAGCAGCCAGTTCGGGGGGGGCTACGAGCAGTACTTC
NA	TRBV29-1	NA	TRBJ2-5	CSVLVWETQYF	TGCAGCGTTTTGGTATGGGAGACCCAGTACTTC
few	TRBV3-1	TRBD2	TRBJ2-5	CASSQDSSGQYF	TGTGCCAGCAGCCAAGATTCTAGCGGGCAGTACTTC
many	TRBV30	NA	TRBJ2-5	CAWDTGAQETQYF	TGTGCCTGGGATACAGGAGCCCAAGAGACCCAGTACTTC
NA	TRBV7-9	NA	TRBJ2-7	CASSFQGPLSLTEDYEQYF	TGTGCCAGCAGCTTCCAGGGGCCCCTTTCTTTAACCGAGGACTACGAGCAGTACTTC
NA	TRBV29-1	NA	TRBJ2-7	CSVEDRQGVGPYEQYF	TGCAGCGTTGAAGATCGCCAGGGTGTGGGCCCCTACGAGCAGTACTTC
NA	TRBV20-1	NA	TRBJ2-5	CSARSYRQETQYF	TGCAGTGCTAGATCATACAGGCAAGAGACCCAGTACTTC
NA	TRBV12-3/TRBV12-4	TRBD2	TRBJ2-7	CASSLRAGKSYEQYF	TGTGCCAGCAGTTTGAGAGCGGGAAAATCCTACGAGCAGTACTTC
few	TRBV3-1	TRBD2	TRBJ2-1	CASSQGRTSGSTYNEQFF	TGTGCCAGCAGCCAGGGGCGGACTAGCGGGAGTACTTACAATGAGCAGTTCTTC
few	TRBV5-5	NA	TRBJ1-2	CASSLRPYYGYTF	TGTGCCAGCAGCTTGAGGCCCTACTATGGCTACACCTTC
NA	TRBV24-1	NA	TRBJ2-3	CATSDSRTDTQYF	TGTGCCACCAGTGATTCCCGGACAGATACGCAGTATTTT
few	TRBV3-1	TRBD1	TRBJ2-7	CASSQGKGTGFWPYEQYF	TGTGCCAGCAGCCAAGGGAAGGGGACAGGGTTTTGGCCCTACGAGCAGTACTTC
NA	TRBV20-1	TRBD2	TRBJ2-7	CSASPTSGSSYEQYF	TGCAGTGCTAGCCCTACTAGCGGGTCCTCCTACGAGCAGTACTTC
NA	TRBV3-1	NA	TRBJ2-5	CASSQSRLEETQYF	TGTGCCAGCAGCCAAAGCAGGCTGGAAGAGACCCAGTACTTC
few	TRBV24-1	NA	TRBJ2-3	CATSDPGNTDTQYF	TGTGCCACCAGTGATCCGGGCAACACAGATACGCAGTATTTT
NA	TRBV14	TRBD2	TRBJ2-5	CASSQETSGSLQETQYF	TGTGCCAGCAGCCAAGAGACTAGCGGGAGTCTCCAAGAGACCCAGTACTTC
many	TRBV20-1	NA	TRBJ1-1	CGGESGNTEAFF	TGCGGGGGAGAATCAGGGAACACTGAAGCTTTCTTT
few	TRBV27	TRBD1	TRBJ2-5	CASSYYFGTGETQYF	TGTGCCAGCAGTTACTATTTCGGGACAGGAGAGACCCAGTACTTC
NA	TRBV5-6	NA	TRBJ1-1	CASSSGTINVGTEAFF	TGTGCCAGCAGCTCCGGGACGATAAACGTGGGCACTGAAGCTTTCTTT
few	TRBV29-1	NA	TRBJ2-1	CSVEVQIGPDEQFF	TGCAGCGTTGAGGTTCAGATAGGGCCGGATGAGCAGTTCTTC
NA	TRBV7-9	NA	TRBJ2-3	CASSFQILDTQYF	TGTGCCAGCAGCTTTCAGATCCTAGATACGCAGTATTTT
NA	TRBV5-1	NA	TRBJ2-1	CASSRSIYEQFF	TGCGCCAGCAGCCGAAGTATCTATGAGCAGTTCTTC
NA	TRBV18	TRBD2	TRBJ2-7	CASSPSMTSVYEQYF	TGTGCCAGCTCACCATCTATGACTAGCGTATACGAGCAGTACTTC
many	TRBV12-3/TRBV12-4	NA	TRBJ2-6	CASSLRGSGANVLTF	TGCGCCAGCAGCTTGAGGGGCTCTGGGGCCAACGTCCTGACTTTC
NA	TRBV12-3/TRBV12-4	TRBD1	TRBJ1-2	CASSDPPGGRTF	TGTGCCAGCAGTGATCCTCCAGGGGGACGCACCTTC
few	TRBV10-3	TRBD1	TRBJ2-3	CAISDRAEFDTQYF	TGTGCCATCAGCGACAGGGCGGAGTTTGATACGCAGTATTTT